This T cell receptor beta chain was captured by sequencing in a study of blood T cells in healthy people across ages (dated by TCRdb to between 2014 and 2016). At the level of the whole study: In model experiments, template switching captured roughly one uniquely barcoded TCR beta cDNA molecule for every two T cells. Using deep sequencing normalized with unique cDNA molecular identifiers, the study measured how TCR beta repertoire diversity changes with age. The donors were divided into four age groups: young (average around 17 years), middle-aged (around 41), aged (62) and long-lived (about 80). To avoid experimental bias, donors of different ages were randomly spread across the sequencing lanes. Using the same blood draw, the study looked at two additional independent replicas of 1 million unique cDNA reads for two donors, one aged 18 to 30 and the other aged 80 or older. What the research found in general, with its limitations: Observed TCR beta diversity per million T cells fell roughly linearly with age, and a significant reduction was already apparent by age around 40. Because donor CMV infection status was unknown, age-related changes in expanded clonotypes were potentially confounded. Bulk unsorted PBMC profiling prevented conclusive comparison of naive and antigen-experienced compartments. Observed TCR beta diversity correlated strongly with the percentage of naive T cells measured by flow cytometry. The long-lived group showed more naive CD4+ T cells, fewer expanded clones and increased TCR diversity than the aged group, suggesting age selection. Estimates of total diversity based on one million sequenced T cells were regarded as lower bounds and as underestimates.

The library came from 5' RACE. A second about 7 to 11 cycle PCR used a sample-barcoded 5' primer and a J-beta primer mix. Each TCR beta cDNA molecule received a unique molecular identifier from a template-switch 5' adaptor carrying 12 random nucleotides. Each sample yielded at least 2.5 million CDR3-containing paired-end reads. First-strand cDNA synthesis was performed from all RNA using the Mint cDNA synthesis kit, with priming by a TRBC-specific oligonucleotide. Following uracil-DNA glycosylase treatment, all cDNA underwent a first 18-cycle PCR with the universal primers M1SS and BC2_uni_R. In the paper's pipeline: For normalization, 1 million high-quality reads, each with a distinct molecular identifier, were randomly selected from each sample. Reads sharing molecular identifiers were discarded rather than binned into consensus sequences. MiTCR, set to a Q25 quality threshold and the strictest error-elimination algorithm, was used for CDR3 identification, clonotype clustering and error correction. A nonparametric unseen species model with Euler transformation was used to estimate a lower bound on total TCR beta diversity. The raw public reads went through TCRdb reprocessing: fastp at Q25, MiXCR clone calling, in-frame beta chains kept. Every entry covers one CDR3 protein and lists the most common genes and DNA from its rows. TCRdb, not the authors, supplied the V and J calls. This sample has 1.8 million or so distinct CDR3 sequences in its table, and about two fifths of those were observed once. Around 23% of the sample is taken by the ten largest.

Counted from cysteine to phenylalanine, this CDR3 has 14 amino acids. The kept DNA is CDR3 alone, 42 bases in frame from the first base. The trim is 4 bases for V and 7 bases for J, with a gap of 16 bases between the germline ends. As encoded in the germline V gene (reference sequence), CDR1 is LGHDT while CDR2 is YNNKEL. Comments on this clonotype: Its antigen is currently not known. Nothing much larger sits one base from this clone, and base qualities are not available.

The roughly 42 donors, aged about 6 to 95 years, were systemically healthy Caucasian individuals from Russia. Ten milliliters of peripheral blood were drawn from each donor into EDTA-treated Vacutainer tubes. PBMCs were isolated by Ficoll-Paque density-gradient centrifugation, with at least 6.5 million obtained per sample. Total RNA, at least 6 micrograms per sample, was extracted from PBMCs with Trizol reagent. Naive CD45RAhigh/CD27high T cell percentages were measured by flow cytometry on a PBMC aliquot from every donor. The TCR originated in a human donor in good health. This sequence uses TRBV3-1 and TRBJ1-2, and possibly TRBD1, on 5 matching bases. Sequencing was done on a sample of blood. The CDR3 region: CASSPVAGGGGYTF. The DNA sequence is given as TGTGCCAGCAGCCCGGTGGCAGGCGGGGGTGGCTACACCTTC.